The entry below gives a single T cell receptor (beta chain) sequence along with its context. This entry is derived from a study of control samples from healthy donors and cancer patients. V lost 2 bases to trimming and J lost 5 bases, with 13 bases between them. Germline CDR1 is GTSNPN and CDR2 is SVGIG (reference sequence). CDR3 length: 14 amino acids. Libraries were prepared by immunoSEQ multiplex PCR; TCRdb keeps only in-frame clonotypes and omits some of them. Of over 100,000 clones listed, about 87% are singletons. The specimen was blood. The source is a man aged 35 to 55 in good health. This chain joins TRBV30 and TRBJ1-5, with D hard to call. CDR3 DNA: TGTGCCTGGAGTTCTGGTCGCGGGGATCAGCCCCAGCATTTT. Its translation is CAWSSGRGDQPQHF.